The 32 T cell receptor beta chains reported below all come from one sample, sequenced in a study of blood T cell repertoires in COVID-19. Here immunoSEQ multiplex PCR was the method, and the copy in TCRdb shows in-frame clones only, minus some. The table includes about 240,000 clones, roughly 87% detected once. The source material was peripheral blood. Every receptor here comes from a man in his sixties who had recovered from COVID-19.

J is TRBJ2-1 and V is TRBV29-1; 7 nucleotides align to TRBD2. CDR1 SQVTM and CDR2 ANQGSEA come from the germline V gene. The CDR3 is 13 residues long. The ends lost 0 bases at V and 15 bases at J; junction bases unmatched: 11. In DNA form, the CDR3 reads TGCAGCGTTGAAGAGGGAGAGGGACTAACGTCGTTCTTC. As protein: CSVEEGEGLTSFF.

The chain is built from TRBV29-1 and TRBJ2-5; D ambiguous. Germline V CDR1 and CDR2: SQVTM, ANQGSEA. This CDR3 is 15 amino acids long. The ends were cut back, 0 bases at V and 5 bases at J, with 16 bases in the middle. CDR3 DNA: TGCAGCGTTGAAGAAGCGTACTCCGGTTATGAGACCCAGTACTTC. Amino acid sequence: CSVEEAYSGYETQYF.

Here the CDR3 reads CASSSSGGYTEAFF. The CDR3 DNA sequence: TGCGCCAGCAGCTCGTCAGGGGGTTACACTGAAGCTTTCTTT. The V call is TRBV5-1, the J call TRBJ1-1; 7 nucleotides match TRBD1. Germline V lookup: CDR1 SGHRS, CDR2 YFSETQ. V lost 3 bases and J lost 3; bases outside the gene matches: 5. The CDR3 is made up of 14 amino acids. Looking up the rest from reference TRBV5-1 and TRBJ1-1 gives the full variable domain: KAGVTQTPRYLIKTRGQQVTLSCSPISGHRSVSWYQQTPGQGLQFLFEYFSETQRNKGNFPGRFSGRQFSNSRSEMNVSTLELGDSALYLCASSSSGGYTEAFFGQGTRLTVV.

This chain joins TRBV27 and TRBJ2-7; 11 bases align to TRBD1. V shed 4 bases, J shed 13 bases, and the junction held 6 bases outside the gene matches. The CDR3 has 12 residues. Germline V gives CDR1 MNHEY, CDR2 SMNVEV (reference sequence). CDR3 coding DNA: TGTGCCAGCAGTTCACCGGGACAGGGGGTCTACGTC. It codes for CASSSPGQGVYV.

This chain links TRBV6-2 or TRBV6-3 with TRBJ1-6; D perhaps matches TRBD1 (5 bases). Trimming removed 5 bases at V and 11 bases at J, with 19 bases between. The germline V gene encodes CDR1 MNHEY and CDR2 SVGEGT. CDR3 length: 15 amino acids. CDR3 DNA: TGTGCCAGCAGTCGCACCGCCAGGGCTTCCCCACCCCTCCACTTT. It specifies CASSRTARASPPLHF.

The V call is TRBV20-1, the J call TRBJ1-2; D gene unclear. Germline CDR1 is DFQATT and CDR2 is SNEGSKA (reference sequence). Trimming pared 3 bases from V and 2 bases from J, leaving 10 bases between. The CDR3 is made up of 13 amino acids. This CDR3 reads CSASPSRNYGYTF. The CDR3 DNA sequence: TGCAGTGCTAGTCCCTCGAGAAACTATGGCTACACCTTC.

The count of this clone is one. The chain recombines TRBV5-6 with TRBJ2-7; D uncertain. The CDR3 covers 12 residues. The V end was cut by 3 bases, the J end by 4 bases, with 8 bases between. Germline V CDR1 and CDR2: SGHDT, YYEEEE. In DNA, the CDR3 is TGTGCCAGCAGCTCGGTGAGTTACGAGCAGTACTTC. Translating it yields CASSSVSYEQYF. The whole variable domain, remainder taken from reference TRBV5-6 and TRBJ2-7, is DAGVTQSPTHLIKTRGQQVTLRCSPKSGHDTVSWYQQALGQGPQFIFQYYEEEERQRGNFPDRFSGHQFPNYSSELNVNALLLGDSALYLCASSSVSYEQYFGPGTRLTVT.

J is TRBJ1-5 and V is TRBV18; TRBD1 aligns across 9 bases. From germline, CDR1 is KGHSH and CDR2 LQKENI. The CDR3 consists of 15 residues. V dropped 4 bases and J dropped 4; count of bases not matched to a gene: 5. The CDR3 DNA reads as TGTGCCAGCTCACTACGGGACAGGGATAATCAGCCCCAGCATTTT. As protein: CASSLRDRDNQPQHF. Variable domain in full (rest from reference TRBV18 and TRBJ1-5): NAGVMQNPRHLVRRRGQEARLRCSPMKGHSHVYWYRQLPEEGLKFMVYLQKENIIDESGMPKERFSAEFPKEGPSILRIQQVVRGDSAAYFCASSLRDRDNQPQHFGDGTRLSIL.

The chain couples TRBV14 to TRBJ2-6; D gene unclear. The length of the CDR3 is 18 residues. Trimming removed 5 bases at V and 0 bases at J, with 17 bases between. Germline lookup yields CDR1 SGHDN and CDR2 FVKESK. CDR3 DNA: TGTGCCAGCAGCGCCCGCCCCGGTTCTTACTCTGGGGCCAACGTCCTGACTTTC. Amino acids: CASSARPGSYSGANVLTF.

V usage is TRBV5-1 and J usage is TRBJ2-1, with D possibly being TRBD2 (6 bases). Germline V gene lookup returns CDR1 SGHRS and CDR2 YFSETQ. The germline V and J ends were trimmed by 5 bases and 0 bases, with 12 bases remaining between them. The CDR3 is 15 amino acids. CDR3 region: CASRAPGASYNEQFF. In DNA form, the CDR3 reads TGCGCCAGCAGGGCACCGGGAGCCTCCTACAATGAGCAGTTCTTC. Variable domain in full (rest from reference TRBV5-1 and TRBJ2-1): KAGVTQTPRYLIKTRGQQVTLSCSPISGHRSVSWYQQTPGQGLQFLFEYFSETQRNKGNFPGRFSGRQFSNSRSEMNVSTLELGDSALYLCASRAPGASYNEQFFGPGTRLTVL.

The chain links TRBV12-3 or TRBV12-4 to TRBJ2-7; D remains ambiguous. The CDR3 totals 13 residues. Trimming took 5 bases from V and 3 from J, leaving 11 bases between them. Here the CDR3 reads CASSPTLLYEQYF. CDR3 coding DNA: TGTGCCAGCAGTCCGACACTTCTCTACGAGCAGTACTTC.

The CDR3 loop is CASSSQGAKRNTEAFF. Here the CDR3 DNA reads TGTGCCAGCAGCTCACAGGGGGCAAAACGGAACACTGAAGCTTTCTTT. The chain has TRBV7-9 and TRBJ1-1; 9 nucleotides agree with TRBD1. The V and J ends lost 4 bases and 1 base, in that order; junction bases with no gene match: 7. The CDR3 sequence is 16 residues long. CDR1 and CDR2 from the germline V gene are SEHNR and FQNEAQ (reference sequence).

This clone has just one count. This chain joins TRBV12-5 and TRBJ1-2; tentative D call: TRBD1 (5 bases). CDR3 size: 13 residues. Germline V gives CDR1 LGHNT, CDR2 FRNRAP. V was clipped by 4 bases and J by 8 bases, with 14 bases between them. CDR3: CASGSRAAGGYTF. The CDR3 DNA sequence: TGTGCTAGTGGTTCCAGGGCGGCGGGGGGCTACACCTTC.

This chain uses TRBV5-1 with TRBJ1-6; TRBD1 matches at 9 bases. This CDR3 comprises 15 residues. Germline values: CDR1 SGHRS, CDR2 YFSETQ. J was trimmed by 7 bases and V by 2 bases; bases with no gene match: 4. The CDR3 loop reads CASSFGDRENSPLHF. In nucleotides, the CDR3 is TGCGCCAGCAGCTTTGGGGACAGGGAAAATTCACCCCTCCACTTT. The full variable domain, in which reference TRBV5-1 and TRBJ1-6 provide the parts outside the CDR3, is KAGVTQTPRYLIKTRGQQVTLSCSPISGHRSVSWYQQTPGQGLQFLFEYFSETQRNKGNFPGRFSGRQFSNSRSEMNVSTLELGDSALYLCASSFGDRENSPLHFGNGTRLTVT.

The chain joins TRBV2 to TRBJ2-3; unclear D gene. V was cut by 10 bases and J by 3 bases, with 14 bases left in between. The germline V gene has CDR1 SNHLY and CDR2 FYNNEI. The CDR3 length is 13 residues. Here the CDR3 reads CATQSRITDTQYF. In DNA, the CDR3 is TGTGCCACCCAGTCTCGTATTACAGATACGCAGTATTTT.

The CDR3 nucleotides read TGTGCCACCAGTGCGAGGCTCGGTGGGAACACTGAAGCTTTCTTT. This translates into CATSARLGGNTEAFF. This chain uses TRBV24-1 with TRBJ1-1; D gene ambiguous. The germline V gene encodes CDR1 KGHDR and CDR2 SFDVKD. The V end lost 5 bases, the J end lost 1 base, and 13 bases lay between the germline ends. The CDR3 has 15 residues.

The CDR3 DNA is TGTGCCAGCAGGCTCCCCTCACAGGGTTCCTACGAGCAGTACTTC. It yields the protein CASRLPSQGSYEQYF. The chain couples TRBV27 to TRBJ2-7; a possible D gene is TRBD1 (6 bases). Germline V gene sequence: CDR1 MNHEY, CDR2 SMNVEV (reference sequence). This CDR3 has 15 amino acids. V was clipped by 6 bases and J by 1 base, with 16 bases between them.

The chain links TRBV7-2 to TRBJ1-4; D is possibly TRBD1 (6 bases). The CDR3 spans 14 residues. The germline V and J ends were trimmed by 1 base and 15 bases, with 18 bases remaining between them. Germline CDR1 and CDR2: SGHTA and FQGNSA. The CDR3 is CASSLEAQGPDVFF. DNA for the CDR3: TGTGCCAGCAGCTTAGAGGCTCAGGGGCCCGATGTGTTTTTT.

The CDR3: CASSITGGGLADTQYF. DNA for the CDR3: TGTGCCAGTAGTATAACAGGGGGCGGACTGGCAGATACGCAGTATTTT. V usage is TRBV19 and J usage is TRBJ2-3, with 9 bases fitting TRBD1. V gave up 2 bases and J gave up 4 bases; unmatched junction bases: 7. The CDR3 runs to 16 residues. Germline CDR1 and CDR2: LNHDA and SQIVND (reference sequence).

The CDR3 loop reads CAISGGGTEAFF. CDR3 DNA sequence: TGTGCCATCAGCGGTGGAGGAACTGAAGCTTTCTTT. The chain employs TRBV10-3 and TRBJ1-1; D gene ambiguous. V was shortened by 6 bases and J by 5 bases, with 10 bases between the two germline ends. The CDR3 has 12 amino acids. The germline CDR1 and CDR2 sequences are ENHRY and SYGVKD.

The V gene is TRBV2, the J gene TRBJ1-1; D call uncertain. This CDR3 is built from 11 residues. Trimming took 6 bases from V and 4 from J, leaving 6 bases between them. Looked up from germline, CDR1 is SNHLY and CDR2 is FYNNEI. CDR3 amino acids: CASSTRTEAFF. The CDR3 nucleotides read TGTGCCAGCAGCACTCGCACTGAAGCTTTCTTT. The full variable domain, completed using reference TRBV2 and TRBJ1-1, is EPEVTQTPSHQVTQMGQEVILRCVPISNHLYFYWYRQILGQKVEFLVSFYNNEISEKSEIFDDQFSVERPDGSNFTLKIRSTKLEDSAMYFCASSTRTEAFFGQGTRLTVV.

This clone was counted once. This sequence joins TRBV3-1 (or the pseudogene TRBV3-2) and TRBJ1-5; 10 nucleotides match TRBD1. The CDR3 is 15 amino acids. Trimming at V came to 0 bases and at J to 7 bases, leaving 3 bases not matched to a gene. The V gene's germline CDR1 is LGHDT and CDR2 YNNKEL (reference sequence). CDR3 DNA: TGTGCCAGCAGCCAAGACAGGACAGGGGGGCAGCCCCAGCATTTT. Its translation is CASSQDRTGGQPQHF.

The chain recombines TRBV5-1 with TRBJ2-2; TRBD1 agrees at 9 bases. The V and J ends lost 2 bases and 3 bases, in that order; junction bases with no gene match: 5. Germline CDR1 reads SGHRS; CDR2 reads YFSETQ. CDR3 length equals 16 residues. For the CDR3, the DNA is TGCGCCAGCAGCTTCCAGGGACAGGGACACACCGGGGAGCTGTTTTTT. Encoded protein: CASSFQGQGHTGELFF.

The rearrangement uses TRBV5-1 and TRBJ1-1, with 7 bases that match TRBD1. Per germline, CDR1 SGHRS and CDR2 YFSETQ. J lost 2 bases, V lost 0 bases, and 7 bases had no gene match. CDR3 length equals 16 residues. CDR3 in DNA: TGCGCCAGCAGCTTGGTATGGTCAGGGGGAAACACTGAAGCTTTCTTT. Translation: CASSLVWSGGNTEAFF.

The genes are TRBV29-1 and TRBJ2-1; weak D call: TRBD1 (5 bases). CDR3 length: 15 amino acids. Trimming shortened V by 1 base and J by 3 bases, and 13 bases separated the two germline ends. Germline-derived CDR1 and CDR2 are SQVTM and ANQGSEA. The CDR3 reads CSVEVAGNYYNEQFF. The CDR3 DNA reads TGCAGCGTTGAAGTGGCAGGGAATTACTACAATGAGCAGTTCTTC.

The DNA for the CDR3 is TGTGCCAGCAGAGGGGCCTATCTTTGGAATTCACCCCTCCACTTT. As protein: CASRGAYLWNSPLHF. The J gene is TRBJ1-6, the V gene TRBV6-5; the D gene is possibly TRBD1 (5 bases). The CDR3 runs 15 residues. Trimming removed 6 bases at V and 7 bases at J, with 16 bases between. Germline CDR1 is MNHEY and CDR2 is SVGAGI.

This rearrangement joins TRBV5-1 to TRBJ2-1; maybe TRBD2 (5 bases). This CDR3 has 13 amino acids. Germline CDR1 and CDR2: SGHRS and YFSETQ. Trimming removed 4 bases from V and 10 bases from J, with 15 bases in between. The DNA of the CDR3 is TGCGCCAGCAGCCCACTAGGCCCGAGAGAGCAGTTCTTC. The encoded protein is CASSPLGPREQFF. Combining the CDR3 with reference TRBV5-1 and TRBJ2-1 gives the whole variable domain KAGVTQTPRYLIKTRGQQVTLSCSPISGHRSVSWYQQTPGQGLQFLFEYFSETQRNKGNFPGRFSGRQFSNSRSEMNVSTLELGDSALYLCASSPLGPREQFFGPGTRLTVL.

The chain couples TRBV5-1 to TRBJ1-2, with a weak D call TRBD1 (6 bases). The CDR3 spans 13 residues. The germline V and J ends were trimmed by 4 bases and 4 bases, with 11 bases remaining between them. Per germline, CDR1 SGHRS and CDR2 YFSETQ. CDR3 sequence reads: CASSPDRTYGYTF. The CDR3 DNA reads TGCGCCAGCAGCCCAGACAGGACCTATGGCTACACCTTC.

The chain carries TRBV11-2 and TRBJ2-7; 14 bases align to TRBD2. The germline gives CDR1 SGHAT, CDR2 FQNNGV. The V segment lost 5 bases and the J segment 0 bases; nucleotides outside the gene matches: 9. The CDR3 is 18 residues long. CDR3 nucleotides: TGTGCCAGCAGCCCTGGGACTAGCGGGGGTAGTAGCTCCTACGAGCAGTACGTC. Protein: CASSPGTSGGSSSYEQYV.

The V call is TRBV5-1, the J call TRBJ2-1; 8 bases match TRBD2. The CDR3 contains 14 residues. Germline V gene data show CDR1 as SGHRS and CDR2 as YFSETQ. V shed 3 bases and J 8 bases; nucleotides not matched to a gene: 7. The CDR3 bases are TGCGCCAGCAGCTCGAGCGGGACTAGTCATGAGCAGTTCTTC. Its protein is CASSSSGTSHEQFF.

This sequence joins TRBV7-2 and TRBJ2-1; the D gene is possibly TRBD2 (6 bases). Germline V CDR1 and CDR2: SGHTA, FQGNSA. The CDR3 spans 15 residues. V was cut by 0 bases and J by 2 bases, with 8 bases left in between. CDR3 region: CASSLAGGTYNEQFF. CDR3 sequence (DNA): TGTGCCAGCAGCTTAGCCGGCGGGACCTACAATGAGCAGTTCTTC.

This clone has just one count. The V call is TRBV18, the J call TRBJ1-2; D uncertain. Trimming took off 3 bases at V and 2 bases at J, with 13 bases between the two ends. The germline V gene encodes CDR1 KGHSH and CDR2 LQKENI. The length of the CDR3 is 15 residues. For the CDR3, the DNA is TGTGCCAGCTCACCCGTGCCAGGCACCAACTATGGCTACACCTTC. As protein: CASSPVPGTNYGYTF.